These 4 T cell receptor beta chains were sequenced from one sample in a study of shared clonotypes between healthy human individuals. Clones were read by immunoSEQ multiplex PCR, and TCRdb kept only the in-frame ones, dropping some. The table records some 1,600,000 clones, 95% to 99% of them present only once. What was sequenced was naive CD4+ T cells sorted from blood. Subset specified: CD45RA+ positively selected. Every receptor here comes from a man younger than 45 in good health.

The chain links TRBV28 to TRBJ2-7, with TRBD1 matching over 10 bases. Per germline, CDR1 MDHEN and CDR2 SYDVKM. The CDR3 runs to 14 residues. Trimming took 1 base from V and 7 from J; bases not matched to a gene: 4. The CDR3 sequence: CASSLFGTGVEQYF. Here the CDR3 DNA reads TGTGCCAGCAGTTTATTTGGGACAGGGGTGGAGCAGTACTTC. The whole variable domain, remainder taken from reference TRBV28 and TRBJ2-7, is DVKVTQSSRYLVKRTGEKVFLECVQDMDHENMFWYRQDPGLGLRLIYFSYDVKMKEKGDIPEGYSVSREKKERFSLILESASTNQTSMYLCASSLFGTGVEQYFGPGTRLTVT.

The chain links TRBV18 to TRBJ1-2; 8 bases align to TRBD1. The V segment lost 2 bases and the J segment 10 bases; nucleotides outside the gene matches: 15. This CDR3 comprises 16 residues. Looked up from germline, CDR1 is KGHSH and CDR2 is LQKENI. The DNA of the CDR3 is TGTGCCAGCTCACCATTGCAGGGGGCGAGTCAAGGGGACTACACCTTC. Translating it yields CASSPLQGASQGDYTF.

This chain joins TRBV5-1 and TRBJ2-1, with D perhaps matching TRBD2 (6 bases). Trimming left V 3 bases short and J 5 bases short, with 21 bases between. The CDR3 runs to 17 residues. Germline V lookup: CDR1 SGHRS, CDR2 YFSETQ. In nucleotides, the CDR3 is TGCGCCAGCAGCTCCCTACCCCCGTGGGGGGAAAACAATGAGCAGTTCTTC. Protein product: CASSSLPPWGENNEQFF.

As regards this clone: Distinct nucleotide sequences in the sample also encode this CDR3. This rearrangement joins TRBV6-5 to TRBJ1-1; D is perhaps TRBD1 (6 bases). Germline V CDR1 and CDR2: MNHEY, SVGAGI. V lost 2 bases, J lost 5 bases, and 12 bases lay in between. CDR3 length: 14 amino acids. CDR3 protein: CASSYRGRGTEAFF. The CDR3 DNA sequence: TGTGCCAGCAGTTACCGGGGGCGAGGGACTGAAGCTTTCTTT.